The rows below give T cell receptor beta chains drawn from one sample of a study of metastatic and nonmetastatic thyroid tumors. TCRdb recomputed clones from the PCR reads via MiXCR. The sample yields around 25,000 clones, 20% seen once. The sequencing input was adjacent normal tissue. Receptors originate from a female donor with papillary thyroid cancer or a benign thyroid nodule (not recorded which). Some clones in this sample may be carry-over from other donors' samples. Each CDR3 is given with its conserved first and last residue. A D gene is named only where the DNA matches it firmly. Size tells how often a clone was seen (once, few, many) or the class of an expanded clone, and some rows leave it out.

v_call: TRBV3-1; clone_size: few; d_call: .; j_call: TRBJ1-1; cdr3_aa: CASSQGGGSEAFF
v_call: TRBV12-3/TRBV12-4; clone_size: .; d_call: .; j_call: TRBJ2-1; cdr3_aa: CASSPRAVSSYNEQFF
v_call: TRBV20-1; clone_size: many; d_call: TRBD1; j_call: TRBJ2-7; cdr3_aa: CSARDRATYEQYF
v_call: TRBV30; clone_size: .; d_call: TRBD1; j_call: TRBJ2-7; cdr3_aa: CAWIQKDRPYEQYF
v_call: TRBV4-1; clone_size: many; d_call: TRBD2; j_call: TRBJ2-3; cdr3_aa: CASSHPTSTSGSGTDTQYF
v_call: TRBV28; clone_size: .; d_call: .; j_call: TRBJ2-3; cdr3_aa: CASSSPFQLSSTDTQYF
v_call: TRBV6-1; clone_size: medium-sized; d_call: TRBD2; j_call: TRBJ2-7; cdr3_aa: CASIRRASGYEQYF
v_call: TRBV4-2; clone_size: .; d_call: TRBD1; j_call: TRBJ2-7; cdr3_aa: CASSPPGTGAGEQYF
v_call: TRBV2; clone_size: medium-sized; d_call: TRBD1; j_call: TRBJ2-7; cdr3_aa: CARKPGTGNYEQYF
v_call: TRBV28; clone_size: .; d_call: .; j_call: TRBJ1-2; cdr3_aa: CASSFAGGNYGYTF
v_call: TRBV12-3/TRBV12-4; clone_size: medium-sized; d_call: TRBD1; j_call: TRBJ1-2; cdr3_aa: CASLGQFYGYTF
v_call: TRBV5-4; clone_size: once; d_call: TRBD2; j_call: TRBJ2-7; cdr3_aa: CAISLGVLAGFYEQYF
v_call: TRBV7-3; clone_size: .; d_call: .; j_call: TRBJ2-3; cdr3_aa: CASSSFRGRGSDTQYF
v_call: TRBV5-1; clone_size: many; d_call: .; j_call: TRBJ2-1; cdr3_aa: CASSQYNEQFF
v_call: TRBV29-1; clone_size: many; d_call: TRBD1; j_call: TRBJ2-7; cdr3_aa: CSARTGGSYEQYF
v_call: TRBV7-2; clone_size: many; d_call: .; j_call: TRBJ1-3; cdr3_aa: CASSSSNSGNTIYF
v_call: TRBV2; clone_size: .; d_call: .; j_call: TRBJ1-6; cdr3_aa: CASSEHGAWYNSPLHF
v_call: TRBV9; clone_size: many; d_call: TRBD1; j_call: TRBJ1-1; cdr3_aa: CASSVGTGEAFF
v_call: TRBV29-1; clone_size: few; d_call: .; j_call: TRBJ1-1; cdr3_aa: CSVLGEAFF
v_call: TRBV27; clone_size: many; d_call: .; j_call: TRBJ1-5; cdr3_aa: CASSTLSNQPQHF
v_call: TRBV11-1; clone_size: .; d_call: TRBD1; j_call: TRBJ2-7; cdr3_aa: CASSPTSGTGGIYEQYF
v_call: TRBV20-1; clone_size: many; d_call: .; j_call: TRBJ2-7; cdr3_aa: CSARRTGTYEQYF
v_call: TRBV7-9; clone_size: many; d_call: .; j_call: TRBJ2-5; cdr3_aa: CASTPKGGKIQETQYF
v_call: TRBV20-1; clone_size: many; d_call: TRBD2; j_call: TRBJ2-7; cdr3_aa: CSATETSGPREQYF
v_call: TRBV10-3; clone_size: many; d_call: .; j_call: TRBJ2-2; cdr3_aa: CAISDHSTLNTGELFF
v_call: TRBV20-1; clone_size: .; d_call: .; j_call: TRBJ1-1; cdr3_aa: CSARQVAMNTEAFF
v_call: TRBV11-3; clone_size: few; d_call: .; j_call: TRBJ2-2; cdr3_aa: CASSPRRGGSPGELFF
v_call: TRBV11-2; clone_size: .; d_call: TRBD1; j_call: TRBJ1-3; cdr3_aa: CAGSAQGISGNTICF
v_call: TRBV20-1; clone_size: medium-sized; d_call: .; j_call: TRBJ1-2; cdr3_aa: CSASEGTIYGYTF
v_call: TRBV25-1; clone_size: many; d_call: .; j_call: TRBJ2-4; cdr3_aa: CASSELNIQYF
v_call: TRBV6-1; clone_size: medium-sized; d_call: TRBD2; j_call: TRBJ2-1; cdr3_aa: CASSKLLWTSGYNEQFF
v_call: TRBV7-9; clone_size: few; d_call: .; j_call: TRBJ1-2; cdr3_aa: CASSLEGSVQGYTF
v_call: TRBV29-1; clone_size: many; d_call: .; j_call: TRBJ1-2; cdr3_aa: CSIGDLGYGYTF
v_call: TRBV6-1; clone_size: medium-sized; d_call: .; j_call: TRBJ1-5; cdr3_aa: CASSEAWGAGAPQHF
v_call: TRBV5-1; clone_size: medium-sized; d_call: TRBD2; j_call: TRBJ2-5; cdr3_aa: CASSIGLAGEETQYF
v_call: TRBV6-2/TRBV6-3; clone_size: medium-sized; d_call: TRBD2; j_call: TRBJ2-1; cdr3_aa: CASMGSLAGRDEQFF
v_call: TRBV10-2; clone_size: few; d_call: TRBD1; j_call: TRBJ1-1; cdr3_aa: CASISYRGFGVTEAFF
v_call: TRBV7-8; clone_size: many; d_call: .; j_call: TRBJ2-1; cdr3_aa: CASSPKQGLREQFF
v_call: TRBV7-6; clone_size: .; d_call: TRBD2; j_call: TRBJ2-5; cdr3_aa: CASSSNAGLAGEETQYF
v_call: TRBV12-3/TRBV12-4; clone_size: medium-sized; d_call: TRBD1; j_call: TRBJ2-3; cdr3_aa: CASSAQGFGTDTQYF
v_call: TRBV7-9; clone_size: many; d_call: TRBD1; j_call: TRBJ2-7; cdr3_aa: CASSPPGTVSYEQYF
v_call: TRBV9; clone_size: many; d_call: .; j_call: TRBJ2-3; cdr3_aa: CASSARDTYTDTQYF
v_call: TRBV27; clone_size: medium-sized; d_call: TRBD1; j_call: TRBJ2-7; cdr3_aa: CASSRDRVSEQYF
v_call: TRBV20-1; clone_size: .; d_call: TRBD1; j_call: TRBJ1-1; cdr3_aa: CSARGTGGDTEAFF
v_call: TRBV9; clone_size: many; d_call: .; j_call: TRBJ1-5; cdr3_aa: CASSVGHNSNQPQHF
v_call: TRBV6-2/TRBV6-3; clone_size: many; d_call: TRBD1; j_call: TRBJ2-2; cdr3_aa: CASSRHDRQGSGELFF
v_call: TRBV5-6; clone_size: .; d_call: .; j_call: TRBJ2-1; cdr3_aa: CASILTGHRNEQFF
v_call: TRBV7-3; clone_size: many; d_call: .; j_call: TRBJ2-1; cdr3_aa: CASSPTRGNEQFF
v_call: TRBV10-3; clone_size: medium-sized; d_call: .; j_call: TRBJ2-7; cdr3_aa: CAIAFGAFNYEQYF
v_call: TRBV6-1; clone_size: .; d_call: .; j_call: TRBJ1-2; cdr3_aa: CASTEAIDGYTF
v_call: TRBV20-1; clone_size: .; d_call: .; j_call: TRBJ2-3; cdr3_aa: CSASLEAGTDSQYF
v_call: TRBV19; clone_size: few; d_call: .; j_call: TRBJ2-2; cdr3_aa: CASNVGGVGELFF
v_call: TRBV12-3/TRBV12-4; clone_size: .; d_call: .; j_call: TRBJ1-2; cdr3_aa: CASSSGGYGYTF
v_call: TRBV6-2/TRBV6-3; clone_size: .; d_call: .; j_call: TRBJ1-5; cdr3_aa: CASRDLGLGRISNQPQHF
v_call: TRBV19; clone_size: many; d_call: .; j_call: TRBJ1-5; cdr3_aa: CASSISSPVSGTRQPQHF